Each of the 10 T cell receptor beta chains below was sequenced from the same sample in a study of blood T cells in healthy people across ages (dated by TCRdb to 2013 to 2016). Library prep was done by 5' RACE. Sequencing took place on an Illumina HiSeq 2500. A second PCR of roughly 7 to 11 cycles was performed with a sample-barcoded 5' primer and a J-beta primer mix. TCRdb took the public reads, trimmed them with fastp at Q25, ran MiXCR for clone calling and kept in-frame beta chains. Every entry covers one CDR3 protein and lists the most common genes and DNA from its rows. The sample records approximately 820,000 distinct CDR3 sequences, 40% to 50% of which are singletons. The ten largest clones represent about a fifth of the sample. The sequenced material came from blood. These receptors were taken from a man in his fifties or sixties in good health.

This clonotype was found a few times. The CDR3 DNA reads TGCAGCGTCCGAAATATGAACACTGAAGCTTTCTTT. Protein product: CSVRNMNTEAFF. The gene calls are TRBV29-1 and TRBJ1-1, with unresolved D. The germline V gene encodes CDR1 SQVTM and CDR2 ANQGSEA. The CDR3 runs to 12 residues. Trimming took 6 bases from V and 0 from J, leaving 8 bases between them.

The chain couples TRBV30 to TRBJ2-7; TRBD1 aligns across 7 bases. J gave up 2 bases and V 4 bases, and 5 bases lay outside the gene matches. The germline gives CDR1 GTSNPN, CDR2 SVGIG (reference sequence). The CDR3 is made up of 13 amino acids. CDR3 sequence (DNA): TGTGCCTGGAACCGGGACAGTCCCTACGAGCAGTACTTC. Translation gives CAWNRDSPYEQYF.

This clonotype has just a few counts. The chain couples TRBV6-5 to TRBJ2-2; 7 nucleotides align to TRBD1. This CDR3 is built from 16 residues. Germline CDR1 is MNHEY and CDR2 is SVGAGI. J was trimmed by 1 base and V by 0 bases; bases with no gene match: 2. The CDR3 region is CASSYSRTGNTGELFF. CDR3 DNA: TGTGCCAGCAGTTACTCTAGGACAGGGAACACCGGGGAGCTGTTTTTT.

V usage is TRBV7-2 and J usage is TRBJ1-1; possibly TRBD1 for D (6 bases). V was trimmed by 5 bases and J by 0 bases, leaving 13 bases between them. The CDR3 contains 15 residues. Germline V lookup: CDR1 SGHTA, CDR2 FQGNSA. Written as DNA, the CDR3 is TGTGCCAGCAGCCCCCTGGGGGCAATGAACACTGAAGCTTTCTTT. Its translation is CASSPLGAMNTEAFF. The variable domain in full, completed from reference TRBV7-2 and TRBJ1-1, reads GAGVSQSPSNKVTEKGKDVELRCDPISGHTALYWYRQSLGQGLEFLIYFQGNSAPDKSGLPSDRFSAERTGGSVSTLTIQRTQQEDSAVYLCASSPLGAMNTEAFFGQGTRLTVV.

The chain employs TRBV20-1 and TRBJ2-7, with D possibly being TRBD2 (5 bases). V shed 6 bases and J shed 7 bases, with 16 bases lying between them. Germline CDR1 is DFQATT and CDR2 is SNEGSKA (reference sequence). The CDR3 spans 12 residues. CDR3 protein: CSADRLANEQYF. The CDR3 DNA reads as TGCAGTGCCGACCGTCTAGCTAATGAGCAGTACTTC.

The chain couples TRBV7-9 to TRBJ1-4, with 8 bases identical to TRBD1. Germline CDR1 and CDR2: SEHNR and FQNEAQ (reference sequence). The V gene end was trimmed by 4 bases and the J gene end by 8 bases; junction bases not matched to a gene: 9. The CDR3 is 15 amino acids. The chain's CDR3 is CASSSRTGTQEKLFF. DNA of the CDR3: TGTGCCAGCAGCTCTAGGACAGGGACGCAAGAAAAACTGTTTTTT.

The chain is built from TRBV2 and TRBJ1-2, with D maybe TRBD1 (6 bases). This CDR3 region has 14 residues. V lost 7 bases and J 5 bases, leaving 17 bases between the germline ends. Germline V gives CDR1 SNHLY, CDR2 FYNNEI. The CDR3 coding sequence is TGTGCCAGCATTGGGGGCAGGGATTCTTATGGCTACACCTTC. It yields the protein CASIGGRDSYGYTF. The variable domain in full, with the rest retrieved from reference TRBV2 and TRBJ1-2, is EPEVTQTPSHQVTQMGQEVILRCVPISNHLYFYWYRQILGQKVEFLVSFYNNEISEKSEIFDDQFSVERPDGSNFTLKIRSTKLEDSAMYFCASIGGRDSYGYTFGSGTRLTVV.

The rearrangement uses TRBV10-3 and TRBJ2-1; TRBD2 is a possible D gene (5 bases). Germline lookup yields CDR1 ENHRY and CDR2 SYGVKD. This CDR3 region has 16 residues. Deletions cut 0 bases from V and 6 bases from J, with 15 bases between. CDR3 nucleotides: TGTGCCATCAGTGAGTCCATTAGAGGGCCCGCCAATGAGCAGTTCTTC. Translation: CAISESIRGPANEQFF.

This clonotype showed up just once. This chain links TRBV6-5 with TRBJ2-3; possibly TRBD1 or TRBD2 for D (5 bases each). Germline CDR1 MNHEY, CDR2 SVGAGI. V lost 8 bases and J lost 3, with 15 bases in between. The CDR3 is made up of 14 amino acids. CDR3 amino acids: CASGTKAGTDTQYF. In DNA form, the CDR3 reads TGTGCCAGCGGGACCAAAGCAGGGACAGATACGCAGTATTTT.

The gene calls are TRBV7-8 and TRBJ1-6, with unresolved D. V lost 2 bases to trimming and J lost 6 bases, with 11 bases between them. CDR3 length: 15 residues. Germline V lookup: CDR1 SGHVS, CDR2 FQNEAQ. CDR3 in DNA: TGTGCCAGCAGCTTACCCCGGGAGCCTAATTCACCCCTCCACTTT. Its protein is CASSLPREPNSPLHF.